The entry that follows covers one TCR beta chain sequence. Only in-frame clones appear in the TCRdb table, and some are missing; sequencing was by immunoSEQ multiplex PCR. Of tens of thousands of clones listed, around 94% are singletons. The sample originates from a study of graft-versus-host responses after intestinal transplantation. Trimming removed 7 bases from V and 4 bases from J, with 19 bases in between. The CDR3 has 15 residues. Germline V lookup: CDR1 SGHAT, CDR2 FQDESV (reference sequence). The TCR was taken from a human patient who received an intestinal transplant, so some T cells may come from the graft donor. Source: PBMCs, taken 156 days after intestinal transplant. The rearrangement uses TRBV11-1 and TRBJ1-2; D perhaps matches TRBD1 (6 bases). CDR3 bases: TGTGCCAGCATCCAAGGGGGGGACAAAAGCTATGGCTACACCTTC. Its protein product is CASIQGGDKSYGYTF.